Presented here are 21 T cell receptor beta chains from one specimen sequenced in a study of T cell clonality in common variable immunodeficiency. TCRdb keeps only in-frame clones here, not all; method: immunoSEQ multiplex PCR. Altogether about 60,000 clones were found in the sample, and no singletons occur. What was sequenced was peripheral blood mononuclear cells. Source of these receptors: a person between 18 and 69 years old in good health.

This clone showed up many times. The CDR3 end is not reached by the read, which stops 3 residues before it; the germline J gene fills it in. The chain recombines TRBV5-1 with TRBJ2-5; 9 bases map to TRBD1. The CDR3 loop spans 17 amino acids. Germline V gene lookup returns CDR1 SGHRS and CDR2 YFSETQ. After removal of 0 bases from V and 3 bases from J, the junction contained 9 bases not matched to a gene. Partial CDR3 DNA: TGCGCCAGCAGCTTGGGGGACAGGGAAGTTGTGAAAGAGACC. Residues: CASSLGDREVVKET. The CDR3 as a whole reads CASSLGDREVVKETQYF.

This clone was counted many times. The DNA ends 3 residues before the CDR3 does, and the rest of the CDR3 is filled in from the germline J gene. The genes are TRBV14 and TRBJ2-7; 11 bases are shared with TRBD2. The CDR3 runs 15 residues. The junction had 5 bases not matched to a gene; V was cut back by 1 base and J by 6 bases. Germline-derived CDR1 and CDR2 are SGHDN and FVKESK. Incomplete CDR3 DNA: TGTGCCAGCAGCCAAGGACTAGCGGGAAGTGGCGAG. Protein sequence: CASSQGLAGSGE. The CDR3, in full, reads CASSQGLAGSGEQYF. The variable domain in full, completed from reference TRBV14 and TRBJ2-7, reads EAGVTQFPSHSVIEKGQTVTLRCDPISGHDNLYWYRRVMGKEIKFLLHFVKESKQDESGMPNNRFLAERTGGTYSTLKVQPAELEDSGVYFCASSQGLAGSGEQYFGPGTRLTVT.

This clone was found many times. The CDR3 is cut off 3 residues early in the read; its end comes from the germline J gene. This chain joins TRBV4-2 and TRBJ1-6, with TRBD1 matching over 7 bases. Germline CDR1 is LGHNA and CDR2 is YNFKEQ. Trimming removed 3 bases from V and 3 bases from J; junction bases left unmatched: 8. The CDR3 extends over 17 amino acids. CDR3 bases read: TGTGCCAGCAGCCAGACAGGGACAACCGGCTATAATTCACCC. Translating gives CASSQTGTTGYNSP. The full CDR3 protein is CASSQTGTTGYNSPLHF.

This clone was recorded many times. This chain's CDR3 is CASSPGTSGRGRSDTQYF. CDR3 bases read: TGTGCCAGCAGCCCAGGGACTAGCGGGAGAGGAAGGTCAGATACG. The chain employs TRBV7-8 and TRBJ2-3; 14 bases are a match to TRBD2. The read stops 3 residues short of the end of the CDR3; the missing end is completed from the germline J gene. Germline CDR1 SGHVS, CDR2 FQNEAQ. CDR3 length equals 18 residues. V shed 5 bases and J 4 bases; nucleotides not matched to a gene: 11. Complete variable domain (other parts from reference TRBV7-8 and TRBJ2-3): GAGVSQSPRYKVAKRGQDVALRCDPISGHVSLFWYQQALGQGPEFLTYFQNEAQLDKSGLPSDRFFAERPEGSVSTLKIQRTQQEDSAVYLCASSPGTSGRGRSDTQYFGPGTRLTVL.

Many counts were recorded for this clone. Sequencing ends 3 residues short of the CDR3 end; the germline J gene provides the rest. The chain uses TRBV19 and TRBJ2-1; 7 nucleotides line up with TRBD1. The length of the CDR3 is 14 residues. Germline trimming cut 4 bases from V and 3 bases from J; bases unmatched to any gene: 3. Germline V gives CDR1 LNHDA, CDR2 SQIVND (reference sequence). The DNA read from the CDR3 is TGTGCCAGTAGTAGAGGGGACAGCTACAATGAG. Translated, it gives CASSRGDSYNE. The whole CDR3 region reads CASSRGDSYNEQFF.

This clone was detected ten times or more. The read comes to an end 3 residues before the CDR3 does, leaving the germline J gene to fill in the end. The V call is TRBV20-1, the J call TRBJ1-4; 8 bases are a match to TRBD1. Germline loops: CDR1 DFQATT, CDR2 SNEGSKA (reference sequence). This CDR3 is 16 amino acids long. With 6 bases clipped from V and 4 bases from J, the junction kept 13 bases outside the gene matches. CDR3 in amino acids: CSAQGTGLSINEKLFF. The CDR3 DNA, read in part, is TGCAGTGCCCAAGGGACAGGCTTATCAATTAATGAAAAA.

In this sample, this clone turned up many times. The read halts 3 residues ahead of the CDR3 end, with the missing end drawn from the germline J gene. The chain carries TRBV7-9 and TRBJ2-5, with unresolved D. V was pared by 2 bases and J by 5 bases, with 15 bases between. Germline lookup yields CDR1 SEHNR and CDR2 FQNEAQ (reference sequence). The CDR3 is 15 residues long. CDR3 DNA, as far as it was read: TGTGCCAGCAGCTTATCACCAACGGGTGGGGAGACC. Its translation is CASSLSPTGGET. The entire CDR3 protein reads CASSLSPTGGETQYF.

This clone was seen many times. The observed sequence ends 3 residues before the CDR3 terminus, with the missing tail filled in from the germline J gene. The chain joins TRBV28 to TRBJ1-2; TRBD1 matches 9 bases. This CDR3 is built from 16 residues. V shed 6 bases, J shed 7 bases, and the junction held 15 bases outside the gene matches. CDR1 and CDR2 from the germline V gene are MDHEN and SYDVKM. CDR3 DNA (partial): TGTGCCAGCAGCTTAGATCCCGGACAGGGGAAGCGTGGC. It encodes CASSLDPGQGKRG. The entire CDR3 protein reads CASSLDPGQGKRGYTF.

This clone was seen many times. The read ends 3 residues early relative to the CDR3; the germline J gene fills the gap. The rearrangement links TRBV11-3 to TRBJ2-1, with D unresolved. V dropped 6 bases and J dropped 2 bases, with 8 bases sitting between them. Germline lookup yields CDR1 SGHNT and CDR2 YENEEA. The CDR3 has 13 amino acids. Partial CDR3 DNA: TGTGCCAGCAGTCAAAGCGCCTACAATGAG. This sequence encodes CASSQSAYNE. The whole CDR3 reads CASSQSAYNEQFF.

Ten or more counts support this clone. The DNA ends 3 residues before the CDR3 does, and the rest of the CDR3 is filled in from the germline J gene. The chain carries TRBV5-1 and TRBJ2-3, with a possible D match to TRBD2 (5 bases). V lost 0 bases to trimming and J lost 6 bases, with 8 bases between them. The length of the CDR3 is 13 residues. Germline-derived CDR1 and CDR2 are SGHRS and YFSETQ. The CDR3 sequence: CASSLEGGDTQYF. The part of the CDR3 DNA that was read is TGCGCCAGCAGCTTGGAGGGCGGGGATACG. Complete variable domain (other parts from reference TRBV5-1 and TRBJ2-3): KAGVTQTPRYLIKTRGQQVTLSCSPISGHRSVSWYQQTPGQGLQFLFEYFSETQRNKGNFPGRFSGRQFSNSRSEMNVSTLELGDSALYLCASSLEGGDTQYFGPGTRLTVL.

This clone was recorded at least ten times. The sequenced fragment ends 3 residues before the CDR3 boundary, so the rest is inferred from the germline J gene. This chain joins TRBV5-4 and TRBJ2-3, with TRBD2 matching 7 bases. J lost 0 bases, V lost 6 bases, and 7 bases had no gene match. Germline loops: CDR1 SGHNT, CDR2 YYREEE (reference sequence). CDR3 size: 15 residues. The chain's CDR3 is CASTYLSGSTDTQYF. The sequenced part of the CDR3 DNA is TGTGCCAGCACCTACCTTAGCGGGAGCACAGATACG.

This clone has a count of ten or more. The DNA ends 3 residues before the CDR3 does, and the rest of the CDR3 is filled in from the germline J gene. The rearrangement joins TRBV5-1 to TRBJ2-5; TRBD2 matches at 10 bases. J was trimmed by 3 bases and V by 4 bases; bases with no gene match: 9. Germline lookup yields CDR1 SGHRS and CDR2 YFSETQ. The length of the CDR3 is 16 residues. Partial CDR3 DNA: TGCGCCAGCAGCGTGAGGACTAGCGGCAGAGAAGAGACC. As protein: CASSVRTSGREET. The whole CDR3 reads CASSVRTSGREETQYF.

This clone showed up many times. The CDR3 end falls 3 residues outside the read, so it is completed with the germline J gene. The chain combines TRBV20-1 with TRBJ2-1, with 16 bases matching TRBD2. V trimming: 5 bases; J trimming: 5 bases; junction bases outside the gene matches: 3. CDR1 is DFQATT, CDR2 SNEGSKA, per germline (reference sequence). This CDR3 comprises 15 residues. CDR3 protein: CSAQGLAGGDNEQFF. The sequenced part of the CDR3 DNA is TGCAGTGCTCAGGGACTAGCGGGAGGGGACAATGAG.

This clone was seen at least ten times. Coverage ceases 3 residues before the CDR3 finishes, and the germline J gene fills in the end. The chain links TRBV7-9 to TRBJ2-5, with 9 bases aligning to TRBD1. CDR1 is SEHNR and CDR2 is FQNEAQ in the germline V gene (reference sequence). Trimming removed 5 bases from V and 4 bases from J; junction bases left unmatched: 2. CDR3 length: 13 residues. CDR3 bases read: TGTGCCAGCAGCAAACAGGGGGCAGAGACC. This codes for CASSKQGAET. The whole CDR3 sequence reads CASSKQGAETQYF.

Ten or more counts support this clone. The CDR3 goes on 3 residues after the read ends, and that part is filled in from the germline J gene. The rearrangement links TRBV7-3 to TRBJ2-6; tentatively, D is TRBD1 (6 bases). CDR3 length: 15 residues. Germline V gene data show CDR1 as SGHTA and CDR2 as FQGTGA. V was shortened by 5 bases and J by 2 bases, with 10 bases between the two germline ends. This CDR3 reads CASSRSGAGANVLTF. The sequenced CDR3 bases are TGTGCCAGCAGCCGTTCAGGGGCTGGGGCCAACGTC.

This clone was picked up many times. The read comes to an end 3 residues before the CDR3 does, leaving the germline J gene to fill in the end. The rearrangement uses TRBV5-4 and TRBJ2-4, with 8 bases that match TRBD1. J gave up 5 bases and V 3 bases, and 4 bases lay outside the gene matches. CDR1 is SGHNT, CDR2 YYREEE, per germline (reference sequence). The CDR3 length is 14 residues. The CDR3 sequence: CASSSRGRENIQYF. Incomplete CDR3 DNA: TGTGCCAGCAGCTCCAGGGGGCGCGAAAACATT.

This clone has at least ten counts. The CDR3 is cut off 3 residues early in the read; its end comes from the germline J gene. The V call is TRBV18, the J call TRBJ1-2; D is uncertain. Germline lookup yields CDR1 KGHSH and CDR2 LQKENI. This CDR3 region has 13 residues. Trimming took 2 bases from V and 6 from J, leaving 10 bases between them. The sequenced CDR3 bases are TGTGCCAGCTCACCAGAAGGGCGCGATGGC. Protein sequence: CASSPEGRDG. The CDR3 in its entirety is CASSPEGRDGYTF.

This clone was recorded at least ten times. From the germline J gene comes the end of the CDR3, since the read stops 3 residues before it. The sample contains more than one DNA sequence encoding this CDR3. The V and J genes are TRBV20-1 and TRBJ2-5; 7 nucleotides match TRBD1. V lost 3 bases to trimming and J lost 4 bases; unmatched junction nucleotides: 2. The CDR3 totals 12 residues. Germline V CDR1 and CDR2: DFQATT, SNEGSKA (reference sequence). CDR3 loop: CSARRQGETQYF. The part of the CDR3 DNA that was read is TGCAGTGCTAGGAGACAGGGAGAGACC.

This clone was seen at least ten times. The CDR3 end lies 3 residues beyond the end of the read and is filled in from the germline J gene. This chain connects TRBV5-6 to TRBJ2-7; a weak D match, TRBD1 (6 bases). The V gene lost 4 bases and the J gene lost 5 bases, with 13 bases spanning the gap. The CDR3 spans 13 residues. Per the germline V gene, CDR1 is SGHDT and CDR2 is YYEEEE. The CDR3 here is CASSLTGIDEQYF. CDR3 bases read: TGTGCCAGCAGCCTTACAGGGATCGACGAG.

There are many counts of this clone. The missing CDR3 end, 3 residues past where the read stops, is filled in from the germline J gene. This chain uses TRBV2 with TRBJ1-5; TRBD1 agrees at 7 bases. CDR3 length: 14 amino acids. Germline trimming cut 3 bases from V and 7 bases from J; bases unmatched to any gene: 6. Germline values: CDR1 SNHLY, CDR2 FYNNEI. The sequenced part of the CDR3 DNA is TGTGCCAGCAGTGACCGGACAGGAGGGCAGCCC. This gives the protein CASSDRTGGQP. The complete CDR3 protein is CASSDRTGGQPQHF.

This clone was seen many times. The read falls 3 residues short of the CDR3 end, and the missing part is taken from the germline J gene. The gene calls are TRBV5-1 and TRBJ2-5; the D gene is possibly TRBD2 (5 bases). The CDR3 runs to 13 residues. Looked up from germline, CDR1 is SGHRS and CDR2 is YFSETQ. Trimming took 7 bases from V and 3 from J, leaving 13 bases between them. The CDR3 bases that were read are TGCGCCAGCGTCAGCGGAGCTGAAGAGACC. Protein product: CASVSGAEET. In full, the CDR3 is CASVSGAEETQYF.